This T cell receptor (beta chain) was retrieved from a study of blood T cell repertoires in COVID-19. Whole-study context: Acute and convalescent COVID-19 specimens originated in the United States, Italy and Spain. T cells, B-cell-depleted T cells, or PBMCs provided the cDNA or gDNA that served as material.

Assay used: immunoSEQ multiplex PCR; TCRdb lists only in-frame clones, some missing. The profile covers roughly 360,000 clones, with 70% to 90% appearing a single time and about 0.89% taken by the ten largest. The CDR3 sequence is 15 residues long. Trimming shortened V by 3 bases and J by 6 bases, and 19 bases separated the two germline ends. The V gene's germline CDR1 is SGHTS and CDR2 YDEGEE. Those enrolled, adults aged roughly 18 to 89 years, came from 25 or so US areas. Assignment of participants to cohorts was predicated upon participant-reported clinical history. This TCR was sampled from a woman aged 25 to 39 with acute COVID-19. This sequence joins TRBV5-8 and TRBJ2-7, with TRBD2 as a possible D gene (6 bases). Sequenced sample: PBMCs or T cells enriched from blood (not recorded which). The DNA of the CDR3 is TGTGCCAGCAGCTCCAGGACTAACCCCCTCTCCGAGCAGTACTTC. It specifies CASSSRTNPLSEQYF.